This TCR beta chain is from a study of Ad26.COV2.S vaccination and SARS-CoV-2 variants. Findings of the study overall: Researchers cautioned that TCR breadth and depth analyses may have underestimated total T cell responses.

Assay: immunoSEQ multiplex PCR; the TCRdb copy retains only in-frame clones and omits some. In the table there are over 250,000 clones, approximately 89% of which are singletons. V dropped 8 bases and J dropped 1 base, with 14 bases sitting between them. From germline, CDR1 is MNHEY and CDR2 SVGAGI. This CDR3 region has 15 residues. Regarding treatment: 15 to 20 received Ad26.COV2.S at low or high dose, single or two shots; 5 received placebo; per-sample allocation not given. Sampling was done on day 63 after the first vaccine or placebo injection. Concerning this clone: Its matching antigen is unknown.

The sequencing here drew on peripheral blood, taken in a trial of Ad26.COV2.S vaccine versus placebo. The clonotype originates from a person between 18 and 65 years old who received the Ad26.COV2.S COVID-19 vaccine or a placebo. The chain carries TRBV6-5 and TRBJ2-2; D is unresolved. The CDR3 DNA reads as TGTGCCAGCCCCCCGGACCACCTGAACACCGGGGAGCTGTTTTTT. Its protein product is CASPPDHLNTGELFF.